This T cell receptor beta chain was captured in a study of T-cell reconstitution after alpha-beta-depleted transplantation in children. Study outcomes and limitations: Once a year had passed after transplant, T-cell counts and diversity came mostly from newly produced T cells. Approximately two months post-transplant, alpha-beta T cells reportedly originated from several hundred expanded graft clones.

This CDR3 is built from 14 residues. Trimming took 3 bases from V and 6 from J, leaving 11 bases between them. The germline CDR1 and CDR2 sequences are WSHSY and SAAADI. Unique molecular identifiers were incorporated when the TCRbeta library was constructed. One entry per CDR3 protein, called by TCRdb with MiXCR from the PCR reads. This sample carries some 450,000 distinct CDR3 sequences, around two fifths of them seen once, and the ten largest clones take 27%. Of note for this clonotype: Its antigen is as yet unknown.

This sequence originates from a girl aged 2 to 9 with aplastic anemia, due to receive a stem cell transplant. The J gene is TRBJ2-2, the V gene TRBV10-2; D is possibly TRBD1 (5 bases). Source: PBMCs, taken before TCRalphabeta/CD19-depleted stem cell transplant. CDR3 coding DNA: TGCGCCAGCAGTGACCTCCCAGGGCCCGGGGAGCTGTTTTTT. This sequence encodes CASSDLPGPGELFF.